These 18 T cell receptor beta chains were all obtained from the same sample, sequenced in a study of glioma-infiltrating T cells after dendritic cell vaccination. This sample's time point: after dendritic cell vaccination, including at tumor progression/relapse. The table came from immunoSEQ multiplex PCR; TCRdb's copy has only in-frame clones and leaves some out. The data hold about 100,000 clones, with approximately 80% observed a single time. The sample here was blood, taken after dendritic cell vaccination. These receptors came from a human donor with glioblastoma.

The rearrangement links TRBV10-1 to TRBJ2-1, with TRBD2 identical over 12 bases. The CDR3 is 14 residues long. V dropped 4 bases and J dropped 9; count of bases not matched to a gene: 4. The germline V gene has CDR1 WNHNN and CDR2 SYGVQD (reference sequence). The CDR3 region is CASSGLAGGGEQFF. For the CDR3, the DNA is TGCGCCAGCAGTGGTCTAGCGGGAGGGGGTGAGCAGTTCTTC.

This chain links TRBV29-1 with TRBJ2-7; 10 positions match TRBD2. The V segment lost 1 base and the J segment 4 bases; nucleotides outside the gene matches: 1. Germline CDR1 is SQVTM and CDR2 is ANQGSEA. This CDR3 is built from 13 residues. CDR3 sequence reads: CSVEVAGGYEQYF. CDR3 sequence (DNA): TGCAGCGTTGAAGTAGCGGGGGGATACGAGCAGTACTTC.

The chain uses TRBV7-8 and TRBJ1-2; TRBD1 aligns across 8 bases. The V segment lost 4 bases and the J segment 6 bases; nucleotides outside the gene matches: 7. The CDR3 totals 14 residues. Germline V CDR1 and CDR2: SGHVS, FQNEAQ. The DNA for the CDR3 is TGTGCCAGCAGCTCGGACAGGGCTTGGGATGGCTACACCTTC. It is translated as CASSSDRAWDGYTF.

The chain carries TRBV6-1 and TRBJ2-7; TRBD2 aligns across 9 bases. J lost 7 bases, V lost 6 bases, and 13 bases had no gene match. The CDR3 is 15 residues long. Germline values: CDR1 MNHNS, CDR2 SASEGT. The CDR3 here is CASSETASGTGEQYF. CDR3 sequence (DNA): TGTGCCAGCAGCGAGACTGCTAGCGGGACGGGTGAGCAGTACTTC.

The chain joins TRBV6-1 to TRBJ1-1; TRBD1 might be the D (5 bases). Trimming pared 6 bases from V and 6 bases from J, leaving 20 bases between. The CDR3 runs to 15 residues. Germline V gene sequence: CDR1 MNHNS, CDR2 SASEGT. This CDR3 is CASRPGWSGDPEAFF. DNA of the CDR3: TGTGCCAGCAGACCAGGGTGGTCGGGCGACCCTGAAGCTTTCTTT.

This chain's CDR3 is CASSEWVKDSNTGELFF. Written as DNA, the CDR3 is TGTGCCAGCAGTGAATGGGTAAAAGACAGCAACACCGGGGAGCTGTTTTTT. The chain has TRBV25-1 and TRBJ2-2; possible D gene TRBD1, 5 bases. CDR3 size: 17 residues. Trimming removed 1 base from V and 2 bases from J, with 14 bases in between. The germline V gene encodes CDR1 MGHDK and CDR2 SYGVNS.

The chain employs TRBV5-1 and TRBJ1-3, with 8 bases lining up with TRBD1. With V trimmed by 4 bases and J by 4 bases, 7 bases remained unmatched. The CDR3 contains 15 residues. Germline-derived CDR1 and CDR2 are SGHRS and YFSETQ. In nucleotides, the CDR3 is TGCGCCAGCAGCCTAAGGACAGGGTCAGGAAACACCATATATTTT. Protein sequence: CASSLRTGSGNTIYF.

Written as DNA, the CDR3 is TGTGCCTGGAGTGTTTTCAGGGATGAAAAACTGTTTTTT. Residues: CAWSVFRDEKLFF. The J gene is TRBJ1-4, the V gene TRBV30, with TRBD1 as a possible D gene (5 bases). The germline V gene encodes CDR1 GTSNPN and CDR2 SVGIG (reference sequence). This CDR3 region has 13 residues. The V end was cut by 0 bases, the J end by 6 bases, with 8 bases between. Together with reference TRBV30 and TRBJ1-4, the CDR3 gives the full variable domain: SQTIHQWPATLVQPVGSPLSLECTVEGTSNPNLYWYRQAAGRGLQLLFYSVGIGQISSEVPQNLSASRPQDRQFILSSKKLLLSDSGFYLCAWSVFRDEKLFFGSGTQLSVL.

The chain links TRBV28 to TRBJ1-2, with a possible D match to TRBD1 (5 bases). V dropped 6 bases and J dropped 4 bases, with 15 bases sitting between them. CDR1 is MDHEN, CDR2 SYDVKM, per germline. This CDR3 is 14 amino acids long. CDR3 DNA sequence: TGTGCCAGCAGCCTTACCAGGGATGGCTATGGCTACACCTTC. Protein sequence: CASSLTRDGYGYTF.

The chain uses TRBV10-2 and TRBJ2-7; TRBD1 matches at 8 bases. CDR3 length equals 14 residues. Trimming took 6 bases from V and 3 from J; bases not matched to a gene: 7. Germline CDR1 reads WSHSY; CDR2 reads SAAADI. CDR3 loop: CASSVGQGVYEQYF. DNA for the CDR3: TGCGCCAGCAGCGTTGGACAGGGTGTCTACGAGCAGTACTTC.

In its sample, this clone was seen a few times. The gene calls are TRBV30 and TRBJ1-2; D perhaps matches TRBD1 (5 bases). This CDR3 is built from 12 residues. Germline loops: CDR1 GTSNPN, CDR2 SVGIG (reference sequence). Trimming shortened V by 8 bases and J by 2 bases, and 12 bases separated the two germline ends. CDR3 region: CAGGGGNYGYTF. CDR3 nucleotide sequence: TGTGCCGGGGGGGGAGGGAACTATGGCTACACCTTC.

The rearrangement uses TRBV7-2 and TRBJ1-2, with 10 bases lining up with TRBD1. Trimming removed 5 bases from V and 5 bases from J; junction bases left unmatched: 8. The CDR3 covers 15 residues. The germline V gene encodes CDR1 SGHTA and CDR2 FQGNSA. DNA of the CDR3: TGTGCCAGCAGCATGACAGGGGGCGTTGGGTATGGCTACACCTTC. Translating gives CASSMTGGVGYGYTF.

The chain has TRBV19 and TRBJ1-1; 12 bases agree with TRBD1. The trim removed 7 bases at V and 2 bases at J, leaving 17 bases unmatched. CDR1 LNHDA and CDR2 SQIVND come from the germline V gene (reference sequence). This CDR3 comprises 19 residues. CDR3 residues: CASTITFGPGQGANTEAFF. Here the CDR3 DNA reads TGTGCCAGTACCATAACTTTTGGACCGGGACAGGGGGCTAACACTGAAGCTTTCTTT.

The chain is built from TRBV18 and TRBJ1-2; TRBD1 matches 9 bases. V shed 5 bases, J shed 6 bases, and the junction held 4 bases outside the gene matches. The CDR3 runs to 13 residues. Germline CDR1 and CDR2: KGHSH and LQKENI. The CDR3 loop reads CASSARDRDGYTF. CDR3 coding DNA: TGTGCCAGCTCAGCTAGGGACAGGGATGGCTACACCTTC.

The V gene is TRBV6-1, the J gene TRBJ1-5, with 10 bases identical to TRBD1. V gave up 6 bases and J gave up 7 bases; unmatched junction bases: 6. The CDR3 covers 14 residues. Per the germline V gene, CDR1 is MNHNS and CDR2 is SASEGT. The CDR3: CASRTGGAGQPQHF. CDR3 coding DNA: TGTGCCAGCAGGACAGGGGGCGCGGGGCAGCCCCAGCATTTT.

This chain connects TRBV2 to TRBJ1-5; TRBD1 matches at 7 bases. The junction had 4 bases not matched to a gene; V was cut back by 3 bases and J by 5 bases. This CDR3 is 14 amino acids long. Per the germline V gene, CDR1 is SNHLY and CDR2 is FYNNEI. The chain's CDR3 is CASSDKGADQPQHF. The CDR3 nucleotides read TGTGCCAGCAGTGATAAGGGGGCCGATCAGCCCCAGCATTTT.

J is TRBJ2-6 and V is TRBV11-2; D is unclear. The CDR3 length is 14 residues. The germline CDR1 and CDR2 sequences are SGHAT and FQNNGV. Trimming stripped 8 bases from V and 0 bases from J, with 8 bases between. In DNA form, the CDR3 reads TGTGCCAGCGGGCAGAGCTCTGGGGCCAACGTCCTGACTTTC. Amino acids: CASGQSSGANVLTF.

This chain uses TRBV27 with TRBJ2-1; 8 nucleotides agree with TRBD2. Germline CDR1 reads MNHEY; CDR2 reads SMNVEV (reference sequence). The CDR3 extends over 17 amino acids. The junction had 11 bases not matched to a gene; V was cut back by 1 base and J by 6 bases. The CDR3 protein is CASSLFYGTRSSNEQFF. CDR3 DNA: TGTGCCAGCAGTTTATTCTATGGGACTAGAAGCTCCAATGAGCAGTTCTTC.